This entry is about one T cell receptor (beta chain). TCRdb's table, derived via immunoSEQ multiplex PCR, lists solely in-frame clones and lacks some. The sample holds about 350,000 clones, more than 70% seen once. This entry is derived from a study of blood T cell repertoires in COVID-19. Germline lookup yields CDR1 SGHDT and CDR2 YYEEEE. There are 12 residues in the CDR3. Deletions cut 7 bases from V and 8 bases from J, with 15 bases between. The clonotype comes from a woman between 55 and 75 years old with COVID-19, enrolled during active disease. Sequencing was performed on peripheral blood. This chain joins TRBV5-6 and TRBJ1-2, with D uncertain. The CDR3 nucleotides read TGTGCCAGCGGGAGGGTATCAAGCGGCTACACCTTC. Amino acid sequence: CASGRVSSGYTF.